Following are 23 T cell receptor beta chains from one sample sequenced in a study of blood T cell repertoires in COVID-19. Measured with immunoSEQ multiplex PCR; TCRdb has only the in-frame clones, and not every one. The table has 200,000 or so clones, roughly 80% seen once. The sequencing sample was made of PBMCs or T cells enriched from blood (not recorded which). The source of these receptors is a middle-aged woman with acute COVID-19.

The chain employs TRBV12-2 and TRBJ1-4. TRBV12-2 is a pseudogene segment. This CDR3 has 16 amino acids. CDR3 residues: CASRLALGVFNEKLFF. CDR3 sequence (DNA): TGTGCAAGTCGCTTAGCGCTCGGGGTATTTAATGAAAAACTGTTTTTT.

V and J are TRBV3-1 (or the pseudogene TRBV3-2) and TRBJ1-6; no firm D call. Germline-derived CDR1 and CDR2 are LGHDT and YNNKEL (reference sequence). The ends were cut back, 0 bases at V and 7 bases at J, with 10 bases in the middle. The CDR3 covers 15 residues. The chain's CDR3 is CASSQDPVENSPLHF. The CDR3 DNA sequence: TGTGCCAGCAGCCAAGATCCGGTAGAGAATTCACCCCTCCACTTT.

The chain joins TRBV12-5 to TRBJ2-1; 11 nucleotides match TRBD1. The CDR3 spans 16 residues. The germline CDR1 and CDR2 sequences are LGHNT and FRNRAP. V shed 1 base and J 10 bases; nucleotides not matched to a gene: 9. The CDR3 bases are TGTGCTAGTGGTTTGGGTTCAGGACAGGGGGCATGGGAGCAGTTCTTC. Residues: CASGLGSGQGAWEQFF.

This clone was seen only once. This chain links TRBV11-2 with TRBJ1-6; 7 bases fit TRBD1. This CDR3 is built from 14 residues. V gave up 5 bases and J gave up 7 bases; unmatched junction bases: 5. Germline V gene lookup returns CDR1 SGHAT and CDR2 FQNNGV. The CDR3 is CASSQGQPNSPLHF. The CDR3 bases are TGTGCCAGCAGCCAGGGACAGCCCAATTCACCCCTCCACTTT.

The CDR3 nucleotides are TGCGCCAGCAGCTTGGCCATTAGGGGCTCGGCTAACTATGGCTACACCTTC. It specifies CASSLAIRGSANYGYTF. The rearrangement joins TRBV5-1 to TRBJ1-2; possibly TRBD1 for D (5 bases). V lost 0 bases to trimming and J lost 0 bases, with 15 bases between them. This CDR3 contains 17 residues. Germline V gene data show CDR1 as SGHRS and CDR2 as YFSETQ. The whole variable domain, filled in from reference TRBV5-1 and TRBJ1-2, reads KAGVTQTPRYLIKTRGQQVTLSCSPISGHRSVSWYQQTPGQGLQFLFEYFSETQRNKGNFPGRFSGRQFSNSRSEMNVSTLELGDSALYLCASSLAIRGSANYGYTFGSGTRLTVV.

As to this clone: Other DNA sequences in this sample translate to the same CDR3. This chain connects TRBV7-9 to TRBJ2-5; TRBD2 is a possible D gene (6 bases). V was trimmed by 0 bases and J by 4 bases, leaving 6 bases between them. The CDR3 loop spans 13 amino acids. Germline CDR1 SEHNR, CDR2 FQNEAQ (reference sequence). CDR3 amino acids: CASSLAGGETQYF. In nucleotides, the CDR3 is TGTGCCAGCAGCTTAGCCGGGGGAGAGACCCAGTACTTC. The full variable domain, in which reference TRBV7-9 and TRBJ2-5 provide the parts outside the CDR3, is DTGVSQNPRHKITKRGQNVTFRCDPISEHNRLYWYRQTLGQGPEFLTYFQNEAQLEKSRLLSDRFSAERPKGSFSTLEIQRTEQGDSAMYLCASSLAGGETQYFGPGTRLLVL.

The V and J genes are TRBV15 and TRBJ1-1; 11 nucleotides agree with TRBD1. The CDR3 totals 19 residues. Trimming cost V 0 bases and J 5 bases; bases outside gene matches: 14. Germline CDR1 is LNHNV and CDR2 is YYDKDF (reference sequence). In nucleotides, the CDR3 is TGTGCCACCAGCAGAGATAGTAGGACAGGGGGCGGGGACTGGACTGAAGCTTTCTTT. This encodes CATSRDSRTGGGDWTEAFF.

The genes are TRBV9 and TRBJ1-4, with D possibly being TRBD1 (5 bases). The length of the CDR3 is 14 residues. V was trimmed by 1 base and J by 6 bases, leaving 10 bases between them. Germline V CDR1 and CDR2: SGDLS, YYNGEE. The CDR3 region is CASSVNGGYEKLFF. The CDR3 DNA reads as TGTGCCAGCAGCGTAAATGGGGGGTATGAAAAACTGTTTTTT. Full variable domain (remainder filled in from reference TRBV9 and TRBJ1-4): DSGVTQTPKHLITATGQRVTLRCSPRSGDLSVYWYQQSLDQGLQFLIQYYNGEERAKGNILERFSAQQFPDLHSELNLSSLELGDSALYFCASSVNGGYEKLFFGSGTQLSVL.

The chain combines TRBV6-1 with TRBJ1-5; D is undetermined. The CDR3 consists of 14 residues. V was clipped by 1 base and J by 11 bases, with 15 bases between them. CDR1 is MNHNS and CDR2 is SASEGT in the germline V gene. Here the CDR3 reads CASSEVGWEGSQHF. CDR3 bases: TGTGCCAGCAGTGAAGTTGGGTGGGAGGGCTCCCAGCATTTT.

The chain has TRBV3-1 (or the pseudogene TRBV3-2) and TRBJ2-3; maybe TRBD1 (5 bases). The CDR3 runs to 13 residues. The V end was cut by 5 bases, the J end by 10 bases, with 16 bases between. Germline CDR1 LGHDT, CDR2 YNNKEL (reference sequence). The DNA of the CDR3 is TGTGCCAGCAGCTCCCGCGACAGTGGGGCGCAGTATTTT. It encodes CASSSRDSGAQYF.

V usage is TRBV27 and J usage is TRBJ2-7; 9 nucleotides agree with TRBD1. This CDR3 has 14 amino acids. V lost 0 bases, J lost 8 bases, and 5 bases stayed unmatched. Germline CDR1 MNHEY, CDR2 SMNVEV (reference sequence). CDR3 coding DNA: TGTGCCAGCAGTTTATCGGGGACAGGGACCAAGCAGTACTTC. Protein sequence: CASSLSGTGTKQYF.

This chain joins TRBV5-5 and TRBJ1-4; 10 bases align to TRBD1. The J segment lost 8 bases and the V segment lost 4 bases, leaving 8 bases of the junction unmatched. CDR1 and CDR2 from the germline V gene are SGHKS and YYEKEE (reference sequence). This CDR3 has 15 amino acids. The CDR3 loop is CASSPSDRGSEKLFF. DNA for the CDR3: TGTGCCAGCAGCCCATCGGACAGGGGGAGCGAAAAACTGTTTTTT.

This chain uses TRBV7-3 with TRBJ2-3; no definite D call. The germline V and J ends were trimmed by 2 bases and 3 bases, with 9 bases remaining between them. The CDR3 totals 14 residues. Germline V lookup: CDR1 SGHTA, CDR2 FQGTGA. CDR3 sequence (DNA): TGTGCCAGCAGCTTAGGGCCTCTGACAGATACGCAGTATTTT. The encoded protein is CASSLGPLTDTQYF. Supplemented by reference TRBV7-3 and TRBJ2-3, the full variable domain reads GAGVSQTPSNKVTEKGKYVELRCDPISGHTALYWYRQSLGQGPEFLIYFQGTGAADDSGLPNDRFFAVRPEGSVSTLKIQRTERGDSAVYLCASSLGPLTDTQYFGPGTRLTVL.

The CDR3 loop is CASSLVGTSSYEQYF. CDR3 sequence (DNA): TGTGCCAGCAGCTTAGTCGGGACTAGTTCCTACGAGCAGTACTTC. The gene calls are TRBV7-9 and TRBJ2-7; 8 nucleotides agree with TRBD2. V was pared by 1 base and J by 1 base, with 3 bases of the junction left unmatched. CDR3 length: 15 amino acids. Germline V lookup: CDR1 SEHNR, CDR2 FQNEAQ (reference sequence). Full variable domain (missing parts from reference TRBV7-9 and TRBJ2-7): DTGVSQNPRHKITKRGQNVTFRCDPISEHNRLYWYRQTLGQGPEFLTYFQNEAQLEKSRLLSDRFSAERPKGSFSTLEIQRTEQGDSAMYLCASSLVGTSSYEQYFGPGTRLTVT.

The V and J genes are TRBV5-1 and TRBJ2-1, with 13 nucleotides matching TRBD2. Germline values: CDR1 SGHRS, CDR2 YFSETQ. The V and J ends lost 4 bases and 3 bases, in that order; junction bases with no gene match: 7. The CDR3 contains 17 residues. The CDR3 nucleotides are TGCGCCAGCAGCCCGGGCGGGACTAGCGGGATCTACAATGAGCAGTTCTTC. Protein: CASSPGGTSGIYNEQFF.

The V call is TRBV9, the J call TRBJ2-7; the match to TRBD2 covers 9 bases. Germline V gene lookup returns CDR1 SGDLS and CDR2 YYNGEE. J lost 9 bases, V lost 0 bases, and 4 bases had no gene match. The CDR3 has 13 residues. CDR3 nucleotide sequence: TGTGCCAGCAGCGTAGAGCTAGCGGGATTGCAGTACTTC. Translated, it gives CASSVELAGLQYF.

The CDR3 bases are TGTGCCAGCAGCTTGGGGACAGGGGTCCACGAGCAGTACTTC. It translates to CASSLGTGVHEQYF. The chain combines TRBV13 with TRBJ2-7, with 10 positions matching TRBD1. The V gene's germline CDR1 is PRHDT and CDR2 FYEKMQ (reference sequence). Trimming removed 3 bases from V and 5 bases from J; junction bases left unmatched: 4. This CDR3 comprises 14 residues.

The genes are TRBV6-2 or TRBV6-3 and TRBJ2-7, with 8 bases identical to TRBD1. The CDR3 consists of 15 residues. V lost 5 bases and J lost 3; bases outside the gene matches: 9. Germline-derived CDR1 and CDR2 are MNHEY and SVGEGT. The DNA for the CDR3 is TGTGCCAGCAGTATTACAGGGGGAGTCAACTACGAGCAGTACTTC. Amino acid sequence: CASSITGGVNYEQYF.

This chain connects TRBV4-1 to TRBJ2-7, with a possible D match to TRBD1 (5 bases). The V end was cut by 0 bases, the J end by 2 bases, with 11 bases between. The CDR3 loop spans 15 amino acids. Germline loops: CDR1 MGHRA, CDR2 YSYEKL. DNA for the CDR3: TGCGCCAGCAGCCAAGATCGTACAGGAGCCTACGAGCAGTACTTC. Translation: CASSQDRTGAYEQYF.

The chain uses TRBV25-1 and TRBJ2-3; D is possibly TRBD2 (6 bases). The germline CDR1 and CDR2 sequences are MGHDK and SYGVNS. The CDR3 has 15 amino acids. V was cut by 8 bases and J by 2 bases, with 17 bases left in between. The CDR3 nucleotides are TGTGCCAGCTTGGACGGGGGAGGAACCACAGATACGCAGTATTTT. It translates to CASLDGGGTTDTQYF.

This chain's CDR3 is CASSHLQGDRPGGYTF. CDR3 DNA sequence: TGTGCCAGCAGCCACCTACAGGGAGACAGGCCCGGGGGCTACACCTTC. The rearrangement uses TRBV27 and TRBJ1-2, with a possible D match to TRBD1 (6 bases). The CDR3 loop spans 16 amino acids. Germline loops: CDR1 MNHEY, CDR2 SMNVEV (reference sequence). The germline V and J ends were trimmed by 6 bases and 8 bases, with 25 bases remaining between them.

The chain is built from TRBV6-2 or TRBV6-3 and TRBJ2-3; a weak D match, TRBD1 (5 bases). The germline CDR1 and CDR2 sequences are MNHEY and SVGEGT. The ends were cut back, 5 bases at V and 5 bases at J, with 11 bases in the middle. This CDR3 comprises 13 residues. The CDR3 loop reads CASSVNRGDTQYF. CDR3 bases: TGTGCCAGCAGTGTCAATAGGGGAGATACGCAGTATTTT.

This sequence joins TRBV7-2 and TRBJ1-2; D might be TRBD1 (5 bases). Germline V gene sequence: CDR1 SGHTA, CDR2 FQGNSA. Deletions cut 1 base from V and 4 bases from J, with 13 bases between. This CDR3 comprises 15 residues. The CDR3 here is CASSLVTAGFYGYTF. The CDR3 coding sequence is TGTGCCAGCAGCTTAGTCACCGCAGGGTTCTATGGCTACACCTTC.